The text below deals with one T cell receptor beta chain. The specificity of this receptor is unknown. The record has no base qualities; no much larger clone is one base away. The entry originates in a study of blood T cell repertoires in COVID-19 (TCRdb year 2020). Concerning the study at large: Collaborator samples came from the United States, Italy and Spain and covered acute and convalescent phases of COVID-19. Samples were obtained from the ongoing ImmuneRACE study (first 160 participants) and from some 1,200 subjects provided by 6 global collaborators. The repertoires were made available in a free public database intended to serve as a resource for research on the immune response to SARS-CoV-2. HLA class I and class II types, where available, came from metadata supplied by the sample provider rather than from assay-based typing. The material from the prospective study consisted of cDNA or gDNA derived from T cells, B-cell-depleted T cells, or PBMCs. Subjects who had been exposed to COVID-19, were actively infected with it, or had recovered from it provided the deeply sampled blood TCRbeta repertoires that made up the dataset. A de-identified subject ID, COVID-19 status, age in years and sex were almost always included in the sample metadata. Broader findings and caveats from the paper: The quantity of clinical and demographic metadata differed by source and by participant and was supplied without curation.

Measured from the cysteine to the phenylalanine, the CDR3 is 16 residues long. The CDR3 DNA has 48 bases and is translated from base 1. CDR1 and CDR2 are drawn from the germline V gene (reference sequence): MNHNY, SVGAGI. V loses 0 bases of germline sequence and J loses 5 bases, and the interval between the two ends is 13 bases. The immunoSEQ Assay, a bias-controlled multiplex PCR, was used to amplify TCRbeta CDR3 regions from genomic DNA. Processing in the source paper ran as follows. The number of nucleated cells in each sample was estimated from the amplification of reference gene primers within the assay. Sequence reads were collapsed and filtered to measure the absolute abundance of every unique TCRbeta CDR3 rearrangement. Productive Simpson clonality was computed per sample as the square root of Simpson's diversity index over productive rearrangements. In its TCRdb copy, this immuneACCESS table keeps in-frame sequences only and misses some clones. Where compared with another copy, unresolved V genes explain less than half of these, and the others have no known cause. V and J calls and clone size follow that table, whereas D and trimming were derived from the DNA. The sample records roughly 390,000 clones, 85% of which are singletons. The ten largest clones capture 3.6% of the sample.

Collaborating institutions collected whole blood in K2EDTA tubes following their own protocols. For TCRbeta analysis, collaborators shipped samples in one of three forms: frozen whole blood, isolated PBMCs, or DNA extracted from either of those sample types. This chain is built from TRBV6-6 and TRBJ1-4; TRBD1 is a weak D gene call, 6 bases matching. The source of this sequence is a woman under 30 with acute or convalescent COVID-19. Sequenced: peripheral blood. The bases read TGTGCCAGCAGTTACTCAGCCGGGACACTCAATGAAAAACTGTTTTTT. This is translated as CASSYSAGTLNEKLFF.